This passage covers 15 T cell receptor beta chains from one sample sequenced in a study of T cell repertoires in cytomegalovirus infection. TCRdb re-analysed the reads in MiXCR, keeping a single row per CDR3 protein. The sample records 150,000 to 200,000 distinct CDR3 sequences, about 28% being singletons. The sequencing input was PBMCs. These TCRs come from a human donor in good health (CMV status not recorded). Some clones in this sample may be carry-over from other donors' samples.

The sample holds a few counts of this clonotype. This chain joins TRBV5-1 and TRBJ1-1; possibly TRBD1 for D (5 bases). The CDR3 totals 15 residues. V shed 2 bases and J shed 2 bases, with 13 bases lying between them. Germline values: CDR1 SGHRS, CDR2 YFSETQ. CDR3 nucleotides: TGCGCCAGCAGCTTCGTAACAGGCGTTAACACTGAAGCTTTCTTT. Translating it yields CASSFVTGVNTEAFF.

V is TRBV7-4 and J is TRBJ2-2, with a weak D call TRBD1 (5 bases). Germline V gives CDR1 SGHVT, CDR2 SQSDAQ. This CDR3 spans 17 amino acids. With 4 bases removed from V and 7 bases from J, the gap between germline ends came to 22 bases. CDR3 protein: CASSSSSLSGYIGELFF. In DNA, the CDR3 is TGTGCCAGCAGCTCATCCTCCTTGTCAGGGTACATCGGGGAGCTGTTTTTT. The full variable domain, rest sourced from reference TRBV7-4 and TRBJ2-2, is GAGVSQSPRYKVAKRGRDVALRCDSISGHVTLYWYRQTLGQGSEVLTYSQSDAQRDKSGRPSGRFSAERPERSVSTLKIQRTEQGDSAVYLCASSSSSLSGYIGELFFGEGSRLTVL.

This clonotype was seen only a few times. The rearrangement joins TRBV12-3 or TRBV12-4 to TRBJ1-5, with D perhaps TRBD1 (5 bases). With 3 bases removed from V and 5 bases from J, the gap between germline ends came to 8 bases. The CDR3 length is 13 residues. CDR3 loop: CASSFSGDQPQHF. Written as DNA, the CDR3 is TGTGCCAGCAGTTTTTCGGGGGATCAGCCCCAGCATTTT.

This clonotype was seen more than once but under ten times. The rearrangement joins TRBV20-1 to TRBJ1-5; maybe TRBD1 (6 bases). V lost 0 bases and J lost 1, with 13 bases in between. Germline V lookup: CDR1 DFQATT, CDR2 SNEGSKA (reference sequence). The CDR3 loop spans 16 amino acids. CDR3 sequence reads: CSARDWGRGSNQPQHF. The CDR3 nucleotides are TGCAGTGCTAGAGATTGGGGGCGCGGGAGCAATCAGCCCCAGCATTTT.

The chain combines TRBV29-1 with TRBJ1-2; D is possibly TRBD1 (6 bases). Germline V gene sequence: CDR1 SQVTM, CDR2 ANQGSEA. The germline V and J ends were trimmed by 3 bases and 7 bases, with 12 bases remaining between them. The CDR3 is 12 amino acids. The CDR3 here is CSVDQGQGGYTF. The CDR3 coding sequence is TGCAGCGTTGACCAGGGGCAGGGTGGCTACACCTTC.

In its sample, this clonotype was seen many times. The chain couples TRBV12-3 or TRBV12-4 to TRBJ2-7; 12 nucleotides agree with TRBD2. The ends lost 6 bases at V and 1 base at J; junction bases unmatched: 4. The CDR3 is made up of 15 amino acids. CDR3 in DNA: TGTGCCAGCAGCGAAACTAGCGGGGGGTCCTACGAGCAGTACTTC. Protein sequence: CASSETSGGSYEQYF.

This clonotype occurred a few times. The chain uses TRBV7-3 and TRBJ2-3; D is unclear. Between the trimmed V and J ends, which lost 3 bases and 6 bases, there was a span of 10 bases. The CDR3 runs to 13 residues. Germline CDR1 SGHTA, CDR2 FQGTGA. CDR3 sequence reads: CASSFGSRDTQYF. CDR3 sequence (DNA): TGTGCCAGCAGCTTTGGTAGCCGGGATACGCAGTATTTT.

The table lists this clonotype with a few counts. The gene calls are TRBV7-2 and TRBJ2-4, with 10 bases aligning to TRBD1. Per germline, CDR1 SGHTA and CDR2 FQGNSA. The CDR3 sequence is 15 residues long. Trimming took 6 bases from V and 5 from J; bases not matched to a gene: 7. The CDR3: CASSLTGGSQNIQYF. DNA of the CDR3: TGTGCCAGCAGTTTGACAGGGGGCTCCCAAAACATTCAGTACTTC. The whole variable domain, filled in from reference TRBV7-2 and TRBJ2-4, reads GAGVSQSPSNKVTEKGKDVELRCDPISGHTALYWYRQSLGQGLEFLIYFQGNSAPDKSGLPSDRFSAERTGGSVSTLTIQRTQQEDSAVYLCASSLTGGSQNIQYFGAGTRLSVL.

Turning to this clonotype: This may come from a read error, since a much larger clone is one base off. This chain uses TRBV5-1 with TRBJ1-1, with 7 bases matching TRBD1. The CDR3 is 14 amino acids. In germline, CDR1 is SGHRS, CDR2 YFSETQ. The V gene end was trimmed by 3 bases and the J gene end by 7 bases; junction bases not matched to a gene: 9. CDR3: CASSSVQGQGEAFF. For the CDR3, the DNA is TGCGCCAGCAGCTCGGTACAGGGGCAAGGTGAAGCTTTCTTT.

This clonotype has a handful of counts. The V and J genes are TRBV20-1 and TRBJ2-3; no definite D call. V was pared by 6 bases and J by 5 bases, with 15 bases between. Per germline, CDR1 DFQATT and CDR2 SNEGSKA (reference sequence). This CDR3 contains 13 residues. CDR3 amino acids: CSARPLGEDTQYF. In DNA, the CDR3 is TGCAGTGCAAGGCCCCTCGGCGAAGATACGCAGTATTTT.

This clonotype was seen a handful of times. J is TRBJ2-7 and V is TRBV7-2; D is unresolved. The CDR3 consists of 13 residues. Germline CDR1 reads SGHTA; CDR2 reads FQGNSA. V was pared by 4 bases and J by 2 bases, with 9 bases between. CDR3 DNA: TGTGCCAGCAGCTCGCCGTTTGCCTACGAGCAGTACTTC. Amino acid sequence: CASSSPFAYEQYF.

CDR3 residues: CASSQGLAGALYNEQFF. DNA of the CDR3: TGTGCCAGCAGCCAAGGACTAGCGGGGGCCTTATACAATGAGCAGTTCTTC. The V and J genes are TRBV3-1 and TRBJ2-1; 12 bases agree with TRBD2. The V and J ends lost 1 base and 4 bases, in that order; junction bases with no gene match: 5. Germline assignment: CDR1 LGHDT and CDR2 YNNKEL (reference sequence). The CDR3 extends over 17 amino acids.

The rearrangement uses TRBV6-1 and TRBJ1-1, with D possibly TRBD1 on 5 matching bases. The germline V gene has CDR1 MNHNS and CDR2 SASEGT. V shed 4 bases and J shed 7 bases, with 16 bases lying between them. The CDR3 extends over 14 amino acids. DNA for the CDR3: TGTGCCAGCAGTGTCCTCTTCCGGCAGGGTGAAGCTTTCTTT. This translates into CASSVLFRQGEAFF.

The J gene is TRBJ1-1, the V gene TRBV7-9; D call uncertain. Germline CDR1 reads SEHNR; CDR2 reads FQNEAQ (reference sequence). The V and J ends lost 5 bases and 3 bases respectively, with 7 bases between them. The CDR3 totals 12 residues. The CDR3 coding sequence is TGTGCCAGCAGCCTAACCCACACTGAAGCTTTCTTT. Protein product: CASSLTHTEAFF.

This clonotype has a count of ten or more. The CDR3 spells CASSFRETQYF. As DNA, the CDR3 is TGTGCCAGCAGCTTCCGGGAGACCCAGTACTTC. The V and J genes are TRBV7-2 and TRBJ2-5; the D is unclear. Per germline, CDR1 SGHTA and CDR2 FQGNSA. V gave up 3 bases and J gave up 5 bases, with 4 bases separating them. This CDR3 region has 11 residues. The full variable domain, with the rest looked up from reference TRBV7-2 and TRBJ2-5, is GAGVSQSPSNKVTEKGKDVELRCDPISGHTALYWYRQSLGQGLEFLIYFQGNSAPDKSGLPSDRFSAERTGGSVSTLTIQRTQQEDSAVYLCASSFRETQYFGPGTRLLVL.